The 21 T cell receptor beta chains given below trace back to one sample, sequenced in a study of control samples from healthy donors and cancer patients. This table comes from immunoSEQ multiplex PCR, and its TCRdb copy is limited to in-frame clones, with some not included. The sample lists approximately 140,000 clones, nearly 90% occurring once. Material: PBMCs. The origin of the receptors is a man aged 50-59 years with head and neck cancer.

The chain recombines TRBV7-3 with TRBJ2-1, with D possibly being TRBD1 or TRBD2 (5 bases each). This CDR3 contains 13 residues. V shed 2 bases and J shed 13 bases, with 15 bases lying between them. Germline CDR1 SGHTA, CDR2 FQGTGA. The CDR3 here is CASSLGPGDLQFF. As DNA, the CDR3 is TGTGCCAGCAGCTTAGGCCCCGGGGACCTCCAGTTCTTC.

The rearrangement uses TRBV19 and TRBJ1-3; D perhaps matches TRBD1 (5 bases). The V end was cut by 4 bases, the J end by 0 bases, with 13 bases between. The CDR3 length is 16 residues. The V gene's germline CDR1 is LNHDA and CDR2 SQIVND (reference sequence). This chain's CDR3 is CASSTRDFTSGNTIYF. Here the CDR3 DNA reads TGTGCCAGTAGTACCCGGGACTTTACCTCTGGAAACACCATATATTTT.

V gene TRBV5-1 combines with J gene TRBJ2-1; 11 bases map to TRBD2. With V trimmed by 4 bases and J by 7 bases, 7 bases remained unmatched. The CDR3 consists of 15 residues. Germline CDR1 reads SGHRS; CDR2 reads YFSETQ. CDR3 in amino acids: CASSPKLAGVNEQFF. The CDR3, as DNA: TGCGCCAGCAGCCCCAAACTAGCGGGAGTGAATGAGCAGTTCTTC.

The chain joins TRBV9 to TRBJ2-2; either TRBD1 or TRBD2 may fit D (5 bases each). The V end was cut by 0 bases, the J end by 6 bases, with 12 bases between. The CDR3 totals 15 residues. The germline gives CDR1 SGDLS, CDR2 YYNGEE. The CDR3, as DNA: TGTGCCAGCAGCGTAGGCCAGGGACCTCCCGGGGAGCTGTTTTTT. It encodes CASSVGQGPPGELFF.

This chain links TRBV7-6 with TRBJ2-3, with TRBD2 identical over 7 bases. Germline V gene lookup returns CDR1 SGHVS and CDR2 FNYEAQ. With 5 bases clipped from V and 0 bases from J, the junction kept 17 bases outside the gene matches. The CDR3 spans 19 residues. This CDR3 reads CASSPRLRSGVSSTDTQYF. DNA of the CDR3: TGTGCCAGCAGCCCTAGACTAAGGAGCGGGGTATCTAGCACAGATACGCAGTATTTT.

In its sample, this clone was seen once. The rearrangement joins TRBV11-2 to TRBJ2-2; 10 bases are a match to TRBD1. The CDR3 is 16 residues long. Per the germline V gene, CDR1 is SGHAT and CDR2 is FQNNGV. V dropped 3 bases and J dropped 5; count of bases not matched to a gene: 6. In nucleotides, the CDR3 is TGTGCCAGCAGCTTTCCCGGACAGGGGGTAACCGGGGAGCTGTTTTTT. This translates into CASSFPGQGVTGELFF.

With respect to this clone: Germline and junction disagree at one end, which may indicate a read error. This chain connects TRBV2 to TRBJ2-6, with 11 bases fitting TRBD1. The CDR3 runs 13 residues. The germline gives CDR1 SNHLY, CDR2 FYNNEI. This CDR3 reads CASSGQGANVLTF. Here the CDR3 DNA reads TGTGCCAGCTCCGGACAGGGGGCTAACGTCCTGACTTTC.

This chain uses TRBV19 with TRBJ2-3; D gene uncertain. V was clipped by 3 bases and J by 2 bases, with 6 bases between them. This CDR3 has 13 residues. Germline-derived CDR1 and CDR2 are LNHDA and SQIVND (reference sequence). CDR3 nucleotide sequence: TGTGCCAGTAGTATCAGGCCCACAGATACGCAGTATTTT. Encoded protein: CASSIRPTDTQYF.

This clone appeared a single time. The rearrangement uses TRBV5-1 and TRBJ2-3; TRBD2 aligns across 10 bases. The J segment lost 9 bases and the V segment lost 0 bases, leaving 7 bases of the junction unmatched. Germline V gene lookup returns CDR1 SGHRS and CDR2 YFSETQ. The CDR3 consists of 15 residues. The CDR3 DNA sequence: TGCGCCAGCAGCTTGGCCGGGCTAGCGGGAGACACGCAGTATTTT. It is translated as CASSLAGLAGDTQYF.

V and J are TRBV18 and TRBJ1-1; weak D call: TRBD1 (6 bases). The V gene's germline CDR1 is KGHSH and CDR2 LQKENI. The CDR3 is 14 residues long. The V and J ends lost 5 bases and 3 bases respectively, with 13 bases between them. This CDR3 reads CASSLNRDDTEAFF. The CDR3 DNA is TGTGCCAGCTCATTAAACAGGGATGACACTGAAGCTTTCTTT.

This clone showed up just once. V usage is TRBV5-1 and J usage is TRBJ2-5, with D possibly matching TRBD2 (6 bases). Trimming shortened V by 5 bases and J by 5 bases, and 16 bases separated the two germline ends. CDR1 SGHRS and CDR2 YFSETQ come from the germline V gene. CDR3 length: 14 residues. The CDR3 loop is CASRPNRDFETQYF. The CDR3 bases are TGCGCCAGCAGACCCAACCGGGACTTTGAGACCCAGTACTTC.

The chain employs TRBV13 and TRBJ2-5; a weak D match, TRBD2 (6 bases). The CDR3 consists of 14 residues. Per the germline V gene, CDR1 is PRHDT and CDR2 is FYEKMQ (reference sequence). Trimming took 6 bases from V and 2 from J, leaving 13 bases between them. CDR3 sequence (DNA): TGTGCCAGCAGAGAAGGAGGGCCTCAAGAGACCCAGTACTTC. Translation gives CASREGGPQETQYF.

The chain uses TRBV7-2 and TRBJ2-7; D may be TRBD1 or TRBD2 (6 bases each). Trimming removed 4 bases from V and 4 bases from J, with 20 bases in between. The CDR3 is 16 amino acids. The germline V gene has CDR1 SGHTA and CDR2 FQGNSA. The CDR3 DNA is TGTGCCAGCAGCTCATACTGGGGGGCACGAGGGTACGAGCAGTACTTC. Encoded protein: CASSSYWGARGYEQYF.

V is TRBV9 and J is TRBJ1-4; 7 bases agree with TRBD1. Germline-derived CDR1 and CDR2 are SGDLS and YYNGEE. The ends lost 2 bases at V and 6 bases at J; junction bases unmatched: 1. The CDR3 length is 13 residues. The CDR3 spells CASSVGTDEKLFF. CDR3 sequence (DNA): TGTGCCAGCAGCGTCGGGACAGATGAAAAACTGTTTTTT.

The J gene is TRBJ2-7, the V gene TRBV28; D is uncertain. The CDR3 covers 15 residues. The germline V gene encodes CDR1 MDHEN and CDR2 SYDVKM. V was shortened by 4 bases and J by 6 bases, with 19 bases between the two germline ends. In DNA, the CDR3 is TGTGCCAGCAGTTCCCCAACTCTCCATCGGTCCGAGCAGTACTTC. This gives the protein CASSSPTLHRSEQYF.

The chain carries TRBV6-1 and TRBJ1-6; D uncertain. Germline lookup yields CDR1 MNHNS and CDR2 SASEGT. Trimming removed 2 bases from V and 2 bases from J, with 7 bases in between. There are 15 residues in the CDR3. CDR3 loop: CASSEFGAYNSPLHF. Written as DNA, the CDR3 is TGTGCCAGCAGTGAATTCGGGGCCTATAATTCACCCCTCCACTTT.

CDR3 sequence reads: CASSLGTFDEQYF. Written as DNA, the CDR3 is TGTGCCAGCAGCTTAGGTACGTTCGACGAGCAGTACTTC. The chain is built from TRBV7-9 and TRBJ2-7; D is unclear. This CDR3 has 13 residues. Trimming shortened V by 1 base and J by 5 bases, and 9 bases separated the two germline ends. From germline, CDR1 is SEHNR and CDR2 FQNEAQ (reference sequence).

V usage is TRBV6-5 and J usage is TRBJ2-7, with a tentative D call TRBD2 (5 bases). V was trimmed by 5 bases and J by 3 bases, leaving 14 bases between them. The CDR3 runs to 14 residues. The germline gives CDR1 MNHEY, CDR2 SVGAGI. The CDR3 coding sequence is TGTGCCAGCAGTAGGGAGTCTCCCTTCTACGAGCAGTACTTC. This sequence encodes CASSRESPFYEQYF.

The chain is built from TRBV5-1 and TRBJ2-5, with TRBD1 matching 10 bases. V shed 4 bases and J 5 bases; nucleotides not matched to a gene: 8. The CDR3 consists of 15 residues. The germline V gene encodes CDR1 SGHRS and CDR2 YFSETQ. CDR3: CASSGSTGGYETQYF. CDR3 sequence (DNA): TGCGCCAGCAGCGGTTCGACAGGGGGCTATGAGACCCAGTACTTC.

J is TRBJ2-7 and V is TRBV12-3 or TRBV12-4; D is uncertain. This CDR3 comprises 13 residues. Trimming removed 5 bases from V and 7 bases from J, with 15 bases in between. In nucleotides, the CDR3 is TGTGCCAGCAGTGATTCGGATGGGATGGAGCAGTACTTC. Its protein is CASSDSDGMEQYF.

The V gene is TRBV9, the J gene TRBJ2-5, with D maybe TRBD2 (5 bases). The CDR3 has 14 amino acids. With 0 bases removed from V and 4 bases from J, the gap between germline ends came to 10 bases. CDR1 is SGDLS, CDR2 YYNGEE, per germline. The CDR3 nucleotides read TGTGCCAGCAGCGTAGGAGGGAATCTAGAGACCCAGTACTTC. This translates into CASSVGGNLETQYF.